What follows are 5 T cell receptor beta chains derived from one specimen sequenced in a study of blood T cell repertoires in COVID-19. Only in-frame clones appear in the TCRdb table, and some are missing; sequencing was by immunoSEQ multiplex PCR. Seen here are about 210,000 clones, around 88% observed once, and the top ten hold 2.5% to 3.5%. The specimen sequenced was peripheral blood. Receptors were obtained from a man in his forties or fifties with active or convalescent COVID-19.

This rearrangement joins TRBV6-2 or TRBV6-3 to TRBJ1-5, with no clear D. V lost 0 bases, J lost 4 bases, and 19 bases lay in between. Germline V CDR1 and CDR2: MNHEY, SVGEGT. The CDR3 covers 18 residues. The DNA of the CDR3 is TGTGCCAGCAGTTACTCAGTAGAACGCCGGAGCCTTAATCAGCCCCAGCATTTT. Its protein is CASSYSVERRSLNQPQHF.

Only one count was recorded for this clone. The V gene is TRBV19, the J gene TRBJ1-5, with no clear D. Trimming took 7 bases from V and 9 from J, leaving 19 bases between them. CDR1 is LNHDA and CDR2 is SQIVND in the germline V gene (reference sequence). CDR3 length equals 14 residues. The CDR3 nucleotides read TGTGCCAGTACCCGGAGGCAGACTGAGAGGCCCCAGCATTTT. It specifies CASTRRQTERPQHF.

The V call is TRBV27, the J call TRBJ1-1; 8 bases agree with TRBD1. This CDR3 spans 16 amino acids. With 0 bases clipped from V and 3 bases from J, the junction kept 6 bases outside the gene matches. CDR1 is MNHEY and CDR2 is SMNVEV in the germline V gene (reference sequence). Here the CDR3 reads CASSLSPGQDYTEAFF. DNA for the CDR3: TGTGCCAGCAGTTTATCGCCGGGACAGGACTACACTGAAGCTTTCTTT.

The chain employs TRBV4-1 and TRBJ2-7; 7 bases agree with TRBD1. CDR1 is MGHRA, CDR2 YSYEKL, per germline. Germline trimming cut 4 bases from V and 0 bases from J; bases unmatched to any gene: 12. This CDR3 is 17 amino acids long. The CDR3 region is CASSPDYRGPSSYEQYF. DNA for the CDR3: TGCGCCAGCAGCCCGGATTACAGGGGCCCTAGCTCCTACGAGCAGTACTTC.

This chain connects TRBV3-1 (or the pseudogene TRBV3-2) to TRBJ1-1; maybe TRBD1 (5 bases). The germline V and J ends were trimmed by 3 bases and 0 bases, with 8 bases remaining between them. Germline-derived CDR1 and CDR2 are LGHDT and YNNKEL (reference sequence). The CDR3 sequence is 14 residues long. This CDR3 reads CASSQGLMNTEAFF. The CDR3, as DNA: TGTGCCAGCAGCCAGGGACTTATGAACACTGAAGCTTTCTTT.